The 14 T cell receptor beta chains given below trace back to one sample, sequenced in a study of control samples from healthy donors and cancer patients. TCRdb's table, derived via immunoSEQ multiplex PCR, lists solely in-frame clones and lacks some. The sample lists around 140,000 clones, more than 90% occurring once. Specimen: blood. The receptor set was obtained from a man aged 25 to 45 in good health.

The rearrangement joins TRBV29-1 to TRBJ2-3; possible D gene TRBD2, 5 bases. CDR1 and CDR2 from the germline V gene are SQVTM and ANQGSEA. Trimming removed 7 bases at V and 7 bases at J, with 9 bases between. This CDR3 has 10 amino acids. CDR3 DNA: TGCAGCGGGACTGGTCATACGCAGTATTTT. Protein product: CSGTGHTQYF.

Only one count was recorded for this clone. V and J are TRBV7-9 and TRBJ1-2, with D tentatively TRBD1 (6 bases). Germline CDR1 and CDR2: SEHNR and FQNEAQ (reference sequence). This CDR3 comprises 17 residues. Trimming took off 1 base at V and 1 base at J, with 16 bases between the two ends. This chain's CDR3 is CASSLVGQGMFNYGYTF. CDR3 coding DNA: TGTGCCAGCAGCTTAGTTGGGCAGGGGATGTTTAACTATGGCTACACCTTC.

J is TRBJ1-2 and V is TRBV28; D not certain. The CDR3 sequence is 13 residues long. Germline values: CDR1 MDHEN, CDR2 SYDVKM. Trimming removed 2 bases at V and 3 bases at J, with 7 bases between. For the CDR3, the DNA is TGTGCCAGCAGTTTACAGAAGGACTATGGCTACACCTTC. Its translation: CASSLQKDYGYTF.

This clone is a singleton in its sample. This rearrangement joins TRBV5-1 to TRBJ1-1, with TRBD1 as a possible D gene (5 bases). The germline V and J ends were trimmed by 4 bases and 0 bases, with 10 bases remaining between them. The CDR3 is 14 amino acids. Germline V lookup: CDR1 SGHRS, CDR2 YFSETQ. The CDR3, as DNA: TGCGCCAGCAGCCGGGACGGAATGAACACTGAAGCTTTCTTT. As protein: CASSRDGMNTEAFF.

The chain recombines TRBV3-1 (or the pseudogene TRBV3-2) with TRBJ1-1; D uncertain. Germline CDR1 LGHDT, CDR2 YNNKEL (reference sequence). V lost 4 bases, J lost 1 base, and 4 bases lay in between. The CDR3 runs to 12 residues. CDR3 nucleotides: TGTGCCAGCAGCCGGGGGAACACTGAAGCTTTCTTT. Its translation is CASSRGNTEAFF.

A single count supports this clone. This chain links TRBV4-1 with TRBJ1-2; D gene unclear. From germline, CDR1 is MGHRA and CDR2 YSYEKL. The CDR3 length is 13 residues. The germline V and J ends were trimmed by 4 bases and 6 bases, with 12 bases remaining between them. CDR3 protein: CASSRGTYDGYTF. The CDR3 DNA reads TGCGCCAGCAGCCGTGGAACATACGATGGCTACACCTTC.

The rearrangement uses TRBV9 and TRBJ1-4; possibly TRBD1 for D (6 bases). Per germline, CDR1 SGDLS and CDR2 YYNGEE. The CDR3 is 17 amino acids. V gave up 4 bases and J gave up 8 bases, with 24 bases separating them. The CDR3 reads CASSPEWGGQGEEKLFF. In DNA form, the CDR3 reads TGTGCCAGCAGCCCCGAGTGGGGGGGGCAGGGAGAAGAAAAACTGTTTTTT.

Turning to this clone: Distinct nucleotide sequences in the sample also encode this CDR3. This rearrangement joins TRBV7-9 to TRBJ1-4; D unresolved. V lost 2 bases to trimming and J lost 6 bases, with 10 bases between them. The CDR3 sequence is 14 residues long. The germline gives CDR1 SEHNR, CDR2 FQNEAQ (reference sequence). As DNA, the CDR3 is TGTGCCAGCAGCTTAAAGGTGGTCGATGAAAAACTGTTTTTT. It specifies CASSLKVVDEKLFF.

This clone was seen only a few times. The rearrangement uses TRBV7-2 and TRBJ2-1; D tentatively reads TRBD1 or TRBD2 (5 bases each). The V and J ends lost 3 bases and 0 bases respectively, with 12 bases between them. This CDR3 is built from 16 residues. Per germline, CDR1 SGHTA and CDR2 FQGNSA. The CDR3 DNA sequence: TGTGCCAGCAGCTTCTCCGGGACGAGCTCCTACAATGAGCAGTTCTTC. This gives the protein CASSFSGTSSYNEQFF.

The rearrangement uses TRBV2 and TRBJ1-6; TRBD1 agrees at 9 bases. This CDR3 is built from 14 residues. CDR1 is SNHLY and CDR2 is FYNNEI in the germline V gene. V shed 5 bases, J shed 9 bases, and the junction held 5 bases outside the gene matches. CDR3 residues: CASSWDRVGSPLHF. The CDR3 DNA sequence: TGTGCCAGCAGTTGGGACAGGGTGGGTTCACCCCTCCACTTT.

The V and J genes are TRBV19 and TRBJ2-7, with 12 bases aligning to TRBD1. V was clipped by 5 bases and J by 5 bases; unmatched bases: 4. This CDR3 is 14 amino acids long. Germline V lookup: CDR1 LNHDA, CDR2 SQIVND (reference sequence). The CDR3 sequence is CASSVGTGGNEQYF. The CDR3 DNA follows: TGTGCCAGTAGTGTCGGGACAGGGGGCAACGAGCAGTACTTC. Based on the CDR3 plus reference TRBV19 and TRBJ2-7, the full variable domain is DGGITQSPKYLFRKEGQNVTLSCEQNLNHDAMYWYRQDPGQGLRLIYYSQIVNDFQKGDIAEGYSVSREKKESFPLTVTSAQKNPTAFYLCASSVGTGGNEQYFGPGTRLTVT.

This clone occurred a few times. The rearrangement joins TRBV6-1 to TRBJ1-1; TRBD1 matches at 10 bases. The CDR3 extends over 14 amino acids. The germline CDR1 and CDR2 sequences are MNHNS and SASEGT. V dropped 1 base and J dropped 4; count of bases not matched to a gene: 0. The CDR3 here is CASSEGTGGTEAFF. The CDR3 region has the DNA TGTGCCAGCAGTGAAGGGACAGGGGGCACTGAAGCTTTCTTT.

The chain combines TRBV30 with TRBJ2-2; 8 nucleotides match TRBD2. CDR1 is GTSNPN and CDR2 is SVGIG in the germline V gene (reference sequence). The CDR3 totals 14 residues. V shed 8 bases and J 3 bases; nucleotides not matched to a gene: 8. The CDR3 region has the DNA TGTGCCAGCAGTACGGGGGGGCACACCGGGGAGCTGTTTTTT. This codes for CASSTGGHTGELFF.

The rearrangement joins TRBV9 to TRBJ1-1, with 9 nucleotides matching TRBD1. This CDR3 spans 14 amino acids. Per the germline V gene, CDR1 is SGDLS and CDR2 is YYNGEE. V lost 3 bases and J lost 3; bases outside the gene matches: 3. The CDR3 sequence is CASSEQGADTEAFF. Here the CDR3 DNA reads TGTGCCAGCAGCGAACAGGGGGCGGACACTGAAGCTTTCTTT. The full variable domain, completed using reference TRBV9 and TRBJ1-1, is DSGVTQTPKHLITATGQRVTLRCSPRSGDLSVYWYQQSLDQGLQFLIQYYNGEERAKGNILERFSAQQFPDLHSELNLSSLELGDSALYFCASSEQGADTEAFFGQGTRLTVV.